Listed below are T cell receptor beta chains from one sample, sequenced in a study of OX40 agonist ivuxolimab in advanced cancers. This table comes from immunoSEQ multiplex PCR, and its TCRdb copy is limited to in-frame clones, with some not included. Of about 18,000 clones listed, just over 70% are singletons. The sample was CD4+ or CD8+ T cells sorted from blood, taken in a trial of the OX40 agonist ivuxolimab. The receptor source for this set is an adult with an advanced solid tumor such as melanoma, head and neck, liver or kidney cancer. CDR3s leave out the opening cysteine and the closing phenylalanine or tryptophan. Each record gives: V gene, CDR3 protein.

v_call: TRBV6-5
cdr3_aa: ASTVTSGLYNEQF

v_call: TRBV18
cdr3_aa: ASSPGQGVEKTQY

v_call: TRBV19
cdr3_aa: ASSIGPLENNEQF

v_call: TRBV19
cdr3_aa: ASSPLSWGENTGELF

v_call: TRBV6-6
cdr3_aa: ASSYTRPGTQY

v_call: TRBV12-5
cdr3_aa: ASGLDLLAGGPGDTQY

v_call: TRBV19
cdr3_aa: ASSIIGREYNEQF

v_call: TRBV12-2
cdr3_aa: ASRLAQAGVGEQY

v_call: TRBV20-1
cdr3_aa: SARVYTEAF

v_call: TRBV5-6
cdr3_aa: ASSTAGGNQPQH

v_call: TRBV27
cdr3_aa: ASSLGDEQF

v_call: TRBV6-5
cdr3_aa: ASSYDAGVGQF

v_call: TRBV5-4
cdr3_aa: ASRERGSSGEQY

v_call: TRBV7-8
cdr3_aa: ASSRPSGTSGTTYNEQF

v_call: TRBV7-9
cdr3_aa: ASSLSGEETQY

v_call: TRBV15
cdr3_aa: ATSRGEDTYNSPLH

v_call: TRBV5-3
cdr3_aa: ARSPEGREGGNQPQH

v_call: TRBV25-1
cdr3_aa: AVQRRDSNSYEQY

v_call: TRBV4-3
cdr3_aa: ASSQDGLYTGELF

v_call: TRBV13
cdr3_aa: ASSQAYSGANVLT

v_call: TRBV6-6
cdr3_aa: AISTGRQETQY

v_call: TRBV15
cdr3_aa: ATSRAGTGDEQF

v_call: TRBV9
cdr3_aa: ASSVELYNEQF

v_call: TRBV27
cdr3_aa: ASSLAGVNTEAF

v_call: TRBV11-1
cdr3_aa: ASSPPRTGLNTGELF

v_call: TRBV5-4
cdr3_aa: ASSAEGAVYEQY

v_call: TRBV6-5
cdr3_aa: ASSRGQGFTEAF

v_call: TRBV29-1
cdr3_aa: SVDGQGAISYNEQF

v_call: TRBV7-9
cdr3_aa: ASSYDRGEQY

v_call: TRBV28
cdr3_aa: ASRLGAGDFTDTQY

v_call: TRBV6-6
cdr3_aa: AISESAALYGYT

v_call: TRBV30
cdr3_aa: AWRTAYGRYEQY

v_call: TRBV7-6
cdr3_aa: ASSLDEGVRDTQY

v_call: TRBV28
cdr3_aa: ASRVGTSDYNEQF

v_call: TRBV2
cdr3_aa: ASTRVAQETQY

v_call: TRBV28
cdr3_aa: ASSTGGDTEAF